This T cell receptor beta chain was recovered during a study of T cell changes during pregnancy in multiple sclerosis. The CDR3 has 13 amino acids. The method was immunoSEQ multiplex PCR; TCRdb's version includes in-frame clones alone and lacks a portion of them. The sample has approximately 60,000 clones; around 92% are singletons. The receptor's source is a female donor in good health, enrolled as a control in a pregnancy study. The V call is TRBV12-2, the J call TRBJ2-7; TRBD1 is the table's D call, not checked against the DNA. TRBV12-2 is shown as a pseudogene. The sample consisted of peripheral blood, taken in the second trimester of pregnancy. This CDR3 is CASRLGHRYEQYF. The CDR3 DNA reads TGTGCAAGTCGCTTGGGACACCGCTACGAGCAGTACTTC.